Reported below is one T cell receptor beta chain. The sample is drawn from a study of regulatory T cells in long-lasting Graves disease. V was shortened by 9 bases and J by 3 bases, with 14 bases between the two germline ends. This CDR3 has 14 residues. Germline V gene data show CDR1 as KGHDR and CDR2 as SFDVKD. The time point here: persistent/refractory GD, antithyroid drugs over 5 years with positive TRAb. From PBMCs, RNA was extracted and then used to make the TCR library. Libraries of TCR beta came from iRepertoire HTBI primers plus Arm-PCR of CDR3 regions. TCRdb used MiXCR to reprocess the multiplex PCR reads, holding one entry per CDR3 protein. The top ten clones hold about a quarter of a sample with a few hundred thousand distinct CDR3 sequences, around 20% of them seen once.

This clonotype was obtained from a female donor with Graves disease. The chain recombines TRBV24-1 with TRBJ1-5; no clear D. The specimen comprised peripheral blood mononuclear cells (PBMCs), sampled when the disease was refractory, from a patient treated with antithyroid drugs. CDR3: CATGTSQYNQPQHF. In DNA, the CDR3 is TGTGCCACCGGTACGTCCCAATACAATCAGCCCCAGCATTTT.